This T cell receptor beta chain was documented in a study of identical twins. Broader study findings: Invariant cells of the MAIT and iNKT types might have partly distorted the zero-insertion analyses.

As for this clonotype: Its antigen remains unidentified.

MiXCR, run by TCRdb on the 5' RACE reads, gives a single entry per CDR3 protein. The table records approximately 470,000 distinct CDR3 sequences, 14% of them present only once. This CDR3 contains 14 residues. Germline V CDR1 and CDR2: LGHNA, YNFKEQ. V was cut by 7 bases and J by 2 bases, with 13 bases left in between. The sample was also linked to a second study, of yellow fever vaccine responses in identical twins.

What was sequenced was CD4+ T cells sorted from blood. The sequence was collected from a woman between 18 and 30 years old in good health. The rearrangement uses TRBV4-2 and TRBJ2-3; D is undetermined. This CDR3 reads CASTRGPNTDTQYF. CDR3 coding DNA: TGTGCCAGCACCCGAGGACCAAACACAGATACGCAGTATTTT.